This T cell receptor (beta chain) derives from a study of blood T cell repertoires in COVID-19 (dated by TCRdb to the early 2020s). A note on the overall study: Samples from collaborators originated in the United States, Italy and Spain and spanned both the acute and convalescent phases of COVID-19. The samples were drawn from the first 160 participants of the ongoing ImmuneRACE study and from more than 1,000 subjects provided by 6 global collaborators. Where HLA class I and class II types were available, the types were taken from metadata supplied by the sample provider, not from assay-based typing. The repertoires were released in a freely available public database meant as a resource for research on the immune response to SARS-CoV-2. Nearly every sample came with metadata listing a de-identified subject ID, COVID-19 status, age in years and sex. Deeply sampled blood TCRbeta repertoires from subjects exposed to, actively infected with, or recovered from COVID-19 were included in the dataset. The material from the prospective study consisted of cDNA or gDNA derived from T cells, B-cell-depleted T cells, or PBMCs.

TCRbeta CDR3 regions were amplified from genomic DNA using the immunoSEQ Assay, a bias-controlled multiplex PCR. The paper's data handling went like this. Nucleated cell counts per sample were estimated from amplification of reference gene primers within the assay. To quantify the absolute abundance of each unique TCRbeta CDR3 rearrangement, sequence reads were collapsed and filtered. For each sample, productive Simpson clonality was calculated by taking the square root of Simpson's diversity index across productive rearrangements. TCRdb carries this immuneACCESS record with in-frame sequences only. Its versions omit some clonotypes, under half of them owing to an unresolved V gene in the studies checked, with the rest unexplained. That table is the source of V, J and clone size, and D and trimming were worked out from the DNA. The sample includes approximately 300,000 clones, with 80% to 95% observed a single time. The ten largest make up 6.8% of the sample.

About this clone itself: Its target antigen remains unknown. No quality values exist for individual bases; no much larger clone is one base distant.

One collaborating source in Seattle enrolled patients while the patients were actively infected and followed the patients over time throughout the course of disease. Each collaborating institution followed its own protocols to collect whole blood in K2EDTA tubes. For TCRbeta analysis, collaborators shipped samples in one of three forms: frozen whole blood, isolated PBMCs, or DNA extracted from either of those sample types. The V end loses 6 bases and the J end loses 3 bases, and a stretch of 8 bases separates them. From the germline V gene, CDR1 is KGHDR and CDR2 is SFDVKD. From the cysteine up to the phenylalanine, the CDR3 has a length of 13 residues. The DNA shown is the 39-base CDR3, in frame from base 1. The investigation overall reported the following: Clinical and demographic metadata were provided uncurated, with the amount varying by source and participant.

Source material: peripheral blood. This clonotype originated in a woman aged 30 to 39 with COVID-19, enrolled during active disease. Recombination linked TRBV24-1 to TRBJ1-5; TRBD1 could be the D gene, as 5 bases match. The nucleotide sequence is TGTGCCACCAGTAGCAGGGTCAATCAGCCCCAGCATTTT. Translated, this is CATSSRVNQPQHF.